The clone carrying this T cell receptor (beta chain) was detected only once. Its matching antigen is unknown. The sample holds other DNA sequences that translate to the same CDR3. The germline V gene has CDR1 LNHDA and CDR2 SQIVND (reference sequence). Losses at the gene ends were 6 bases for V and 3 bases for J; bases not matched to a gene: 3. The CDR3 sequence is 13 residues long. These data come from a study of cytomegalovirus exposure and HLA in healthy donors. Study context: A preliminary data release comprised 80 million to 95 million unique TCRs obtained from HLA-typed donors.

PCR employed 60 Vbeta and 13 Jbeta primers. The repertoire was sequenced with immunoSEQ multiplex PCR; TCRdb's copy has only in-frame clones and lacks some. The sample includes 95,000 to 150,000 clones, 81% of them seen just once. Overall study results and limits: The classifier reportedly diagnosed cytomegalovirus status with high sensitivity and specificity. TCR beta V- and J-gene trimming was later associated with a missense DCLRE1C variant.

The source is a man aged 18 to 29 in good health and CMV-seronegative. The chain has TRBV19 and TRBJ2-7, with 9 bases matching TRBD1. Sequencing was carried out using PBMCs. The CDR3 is CASSMGQGYEQYF. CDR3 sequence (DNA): TGTGCCAGTAGCATGGGACAGGGCTACGAGCAGTACTTC.